This T cell receptor (beta chain) was observed in a study of cytomegalovirus exposure and HLA in healthy donors. Study context: Among around 400 genotyped donors, 65% to 90% fell in the Caucasian-associated ancestry cluster. Whole-study findings and limits: 164 TCR beta chains were listed as cytomegalovirus-associated. Later analysis reportedly placed an Asian-associated ancestry cluster below the roughly 600-donor mean in N-insertions. In a later analysis, HLA-C alleles had the fewest associated TCRs, DRB1 alleles the most.

Note on this clone: Its antigen is not identified.

Trimming stripped 0 bases from V and 1 base from J, with 8 bases between. The V gene's germline CDR1 is SGHRS and CDR2 YFSETQ. There are 14 residues in the CDR3. The PCR used 60 Vbeta and 13 Jbeta primers. Data came from immunoSEQ multiplex PCR; TCRdb stores just in-frame clones and leaves some out. The data show about 140,000 clones, almost 85% seen once. The rearrangement joins TRBV5-1 to TRBJ2-7; no firm D call. The clonotype comes from a man between 18 and 35 years old in good health and CMV-seropositive. The sample taken for sequencing was PBMCs. In DNA form, the CDR3 reads TGCGCCAGCAGCTTGGAGAACGAGTCCTACGAGCAGTACTTC. Protein product: CASSLENESYEQYF.